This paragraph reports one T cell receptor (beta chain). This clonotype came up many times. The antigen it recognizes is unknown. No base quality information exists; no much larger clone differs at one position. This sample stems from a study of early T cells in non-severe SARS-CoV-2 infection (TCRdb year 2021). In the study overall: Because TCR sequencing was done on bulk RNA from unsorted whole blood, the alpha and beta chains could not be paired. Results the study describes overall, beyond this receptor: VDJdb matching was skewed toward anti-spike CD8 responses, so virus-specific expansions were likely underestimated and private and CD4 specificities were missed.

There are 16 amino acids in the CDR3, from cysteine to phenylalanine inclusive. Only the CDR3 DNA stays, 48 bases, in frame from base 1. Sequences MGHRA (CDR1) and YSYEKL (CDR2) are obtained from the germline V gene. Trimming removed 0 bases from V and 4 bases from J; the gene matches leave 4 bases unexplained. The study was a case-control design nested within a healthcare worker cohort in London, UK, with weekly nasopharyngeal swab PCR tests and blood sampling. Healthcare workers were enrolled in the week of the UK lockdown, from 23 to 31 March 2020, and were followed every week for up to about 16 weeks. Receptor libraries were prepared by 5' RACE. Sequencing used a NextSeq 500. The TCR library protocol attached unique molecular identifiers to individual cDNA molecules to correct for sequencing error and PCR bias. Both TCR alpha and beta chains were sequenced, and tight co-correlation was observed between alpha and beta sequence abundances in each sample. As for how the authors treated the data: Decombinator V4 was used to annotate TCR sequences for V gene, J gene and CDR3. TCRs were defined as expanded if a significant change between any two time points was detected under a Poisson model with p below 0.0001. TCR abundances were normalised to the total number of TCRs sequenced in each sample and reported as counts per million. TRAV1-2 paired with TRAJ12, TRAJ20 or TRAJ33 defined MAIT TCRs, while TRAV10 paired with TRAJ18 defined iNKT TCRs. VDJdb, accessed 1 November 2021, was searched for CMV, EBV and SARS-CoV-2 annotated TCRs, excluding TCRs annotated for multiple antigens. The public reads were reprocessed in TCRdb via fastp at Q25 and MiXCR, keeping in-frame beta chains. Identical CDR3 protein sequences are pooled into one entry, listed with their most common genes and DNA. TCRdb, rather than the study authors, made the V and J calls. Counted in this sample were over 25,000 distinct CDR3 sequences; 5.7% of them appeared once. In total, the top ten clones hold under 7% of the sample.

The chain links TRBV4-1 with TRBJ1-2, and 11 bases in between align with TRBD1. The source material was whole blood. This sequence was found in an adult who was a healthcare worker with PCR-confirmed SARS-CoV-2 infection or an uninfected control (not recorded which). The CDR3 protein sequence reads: CASSQDGTGGPYGYTF. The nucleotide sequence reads TGCGCCAGCAGCCAAGATGGGACAGGGGGTCCCTATGGCTACACCTTC.